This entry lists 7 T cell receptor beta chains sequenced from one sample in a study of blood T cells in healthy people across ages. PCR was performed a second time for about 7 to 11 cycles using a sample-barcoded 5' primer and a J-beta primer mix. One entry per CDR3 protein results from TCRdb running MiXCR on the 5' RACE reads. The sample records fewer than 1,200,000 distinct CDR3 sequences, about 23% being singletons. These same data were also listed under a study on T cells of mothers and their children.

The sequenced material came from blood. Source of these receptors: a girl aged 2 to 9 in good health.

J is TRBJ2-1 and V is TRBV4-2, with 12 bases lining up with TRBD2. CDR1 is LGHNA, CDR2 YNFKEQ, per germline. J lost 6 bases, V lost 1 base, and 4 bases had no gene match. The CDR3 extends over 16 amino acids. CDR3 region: CASSQAGLAGFNEQFF. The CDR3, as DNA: TGTGCCAGCAGCCAAGCCGGACTAGCGGGATTCAATGAGCAGTTCTTC.

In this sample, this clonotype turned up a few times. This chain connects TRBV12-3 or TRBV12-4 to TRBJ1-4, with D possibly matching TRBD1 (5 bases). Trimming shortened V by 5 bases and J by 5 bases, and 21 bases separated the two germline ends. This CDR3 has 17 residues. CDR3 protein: CASSQKGRLTTNEKLFF. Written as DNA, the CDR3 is TGTGCCAGCAGTCAAAAGGGACGCCTCACTACAAATGAAAAACTGTTTTTT.

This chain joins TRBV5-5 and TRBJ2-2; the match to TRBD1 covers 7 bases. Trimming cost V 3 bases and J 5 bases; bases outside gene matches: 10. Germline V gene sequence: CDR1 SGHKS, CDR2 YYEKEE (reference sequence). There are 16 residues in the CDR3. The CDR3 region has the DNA TGTGCCAGCAGCTCCTTCAGGGGGTCTGGAACCGGGGAGCTGTTTTTT. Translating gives CASSSFRGSGTGELFF.

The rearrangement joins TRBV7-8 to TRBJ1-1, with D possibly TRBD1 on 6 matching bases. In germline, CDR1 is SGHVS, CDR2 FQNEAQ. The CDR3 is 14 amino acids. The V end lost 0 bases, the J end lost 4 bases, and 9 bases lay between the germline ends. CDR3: CASSLASTGTEAFF. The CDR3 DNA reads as TGTGCCAGCAGCTTAGCGTCGACAGGCACTGAAGCTTTCTTT.

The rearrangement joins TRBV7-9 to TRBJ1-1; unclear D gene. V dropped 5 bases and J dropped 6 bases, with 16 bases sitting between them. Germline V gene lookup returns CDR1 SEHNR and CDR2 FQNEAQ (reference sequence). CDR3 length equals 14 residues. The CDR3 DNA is TGTGCCAGCAGCGGAGGCAGGCGGATACCTGAAGCTTTCTTT. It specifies CASSGGRRIPEAFF.

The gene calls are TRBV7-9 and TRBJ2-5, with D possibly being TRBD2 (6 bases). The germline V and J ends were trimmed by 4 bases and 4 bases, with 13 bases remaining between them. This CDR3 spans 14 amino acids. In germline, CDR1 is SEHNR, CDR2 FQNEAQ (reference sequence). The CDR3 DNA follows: TGTGCCAGCAGCTCGCTGACTAGGGGAGAGACCCAGTACTTC. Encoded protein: CASSSLTRGETQYF.

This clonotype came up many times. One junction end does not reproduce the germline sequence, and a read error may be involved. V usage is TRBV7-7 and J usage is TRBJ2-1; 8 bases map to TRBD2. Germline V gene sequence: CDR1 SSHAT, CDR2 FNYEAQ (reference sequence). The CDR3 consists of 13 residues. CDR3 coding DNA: TGTGCTAGCAGCCCAGGCGGGGGGTCAGAGCAGTTCTTC. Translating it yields CASSPGGGSEQFF.